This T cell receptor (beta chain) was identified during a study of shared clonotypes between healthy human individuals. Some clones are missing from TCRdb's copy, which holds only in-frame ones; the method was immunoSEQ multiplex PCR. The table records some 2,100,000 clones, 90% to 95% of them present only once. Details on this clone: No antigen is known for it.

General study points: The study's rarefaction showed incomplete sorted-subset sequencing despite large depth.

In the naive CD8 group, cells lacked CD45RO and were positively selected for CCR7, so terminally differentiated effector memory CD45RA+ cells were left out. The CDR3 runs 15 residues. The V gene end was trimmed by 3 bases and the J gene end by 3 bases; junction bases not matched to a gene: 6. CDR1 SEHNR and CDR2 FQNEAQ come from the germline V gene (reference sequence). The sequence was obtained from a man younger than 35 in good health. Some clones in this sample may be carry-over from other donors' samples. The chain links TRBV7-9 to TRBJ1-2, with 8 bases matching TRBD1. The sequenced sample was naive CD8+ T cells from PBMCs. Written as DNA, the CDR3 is TGTGCCAGCAGCTTTACAGGGGGGCCCGACTATGGCTACACCTTC. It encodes CASSFTGGPDYGYTF. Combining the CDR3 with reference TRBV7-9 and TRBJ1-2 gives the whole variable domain DTGVSQNPRHKITKRGQNVTFRCDPISEHNRLYWYRQTLGQGPEFLTYFQNEAQLEKSRLLSDRFSAERPKGSFSTLEIQRTEQGDSAMYLCASSFTGGPDYGYTFGSGTRLTVV.